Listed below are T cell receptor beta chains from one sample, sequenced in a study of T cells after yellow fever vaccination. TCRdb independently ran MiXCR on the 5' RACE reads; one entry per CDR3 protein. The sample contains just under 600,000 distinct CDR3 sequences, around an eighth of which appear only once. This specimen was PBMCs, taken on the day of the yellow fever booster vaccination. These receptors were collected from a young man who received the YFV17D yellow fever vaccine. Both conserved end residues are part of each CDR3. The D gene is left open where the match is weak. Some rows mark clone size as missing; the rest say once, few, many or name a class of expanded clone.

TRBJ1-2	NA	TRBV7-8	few	TGTGCCAGCAGCCCGCGTCTAGACTATGGCTACACCTTC	CASSPRLDYGYTF
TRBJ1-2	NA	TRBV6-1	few	TGTGCCATCTCAAAGGTAGACTATGGCTACACCTTC	CAISKVDYGYTF
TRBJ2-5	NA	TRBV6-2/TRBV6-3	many	TGTGCCAGCAGTTTCGGTCGTCAAGAGACCCAGTACTTC	CASSFGRQETQYF
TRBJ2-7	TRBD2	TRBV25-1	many	TGTGCCAGCATGGGGGGGTACGAGCAGTACTTC	CASMGGYEQYF
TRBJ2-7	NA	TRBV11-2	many	TGTGCCAGCAGCTCCCTCACCGAGCAGTACTTC	CASSSLTEQYF
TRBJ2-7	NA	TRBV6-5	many	TGTGCCAGCAGTTATGGATCGGGGGTCCCTAACTACGAGCAGTACTTC	CASSYGSGVPNYEQYF
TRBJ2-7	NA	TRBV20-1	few	TGCAGTGCTAGATCAGGGTCCAACTACGAGCAGTACTTC	CSARSGSNYEQYF
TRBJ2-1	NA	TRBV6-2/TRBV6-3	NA	TGTGCCAGCAAAAGAGGGGTTGGGACCTACAATGAGCAGTTCTTC	CASKRGVGTYNEQFF
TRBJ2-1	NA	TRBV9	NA	TGTGCCAGCAGCTGGGCTCGGGGCGGGGCCTACAATGAGCAGTTCTTC	CASSWARGGAYNEQFF
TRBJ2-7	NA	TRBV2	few	TGTGCCAGCAGTCCCTTGGTGGGGGACCACGAGCAGTACTTC	CASSPLVGDHEQYF
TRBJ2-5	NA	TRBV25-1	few	TGTGCCAGCAGGGAACTAGTAAACCAAGAGACCCAGTACTTC	CASRELVNQETQYF
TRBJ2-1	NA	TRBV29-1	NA	TGCAGCGTTGAAGATCGGGTTAATGAGCAGTTCTTC	CSVEDRVNEQFF
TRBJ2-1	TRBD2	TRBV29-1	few	TGCAGCGTACTAAGACTAGCGGGAGATAATGAGCAGTTCTTC	CSVLRLAGDNEQFF
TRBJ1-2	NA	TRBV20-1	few	TGCAGTGCTATTGTCCAAAGTGGCTACACCTTC	CSAIVQSGYTF
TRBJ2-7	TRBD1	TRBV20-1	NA	TGCAGTGCCCGCTTTAGGGACAGGGGCTACGAGCAGTACTTC	CSARFRDRGYEQYF
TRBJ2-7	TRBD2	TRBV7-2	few	TGTGCCAGCAGCCAAGGACTAGCGGGATCATACGAGCAGTACTTC	CASSQGLAGSYEQYF
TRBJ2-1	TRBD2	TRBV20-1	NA	TGCAGTATAGCGGGGGGGAGCTCCTACAATGAGCAGTTCTTC	CSIAGGSSYNEQFF
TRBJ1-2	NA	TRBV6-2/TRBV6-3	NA	TGTGCCAGTAGTTACCTAACCCTGGACAGCGCGGGGTCGCAAAGTTATGGCTACACCTTC	CASSYLTLDSAGSQSYGYTF
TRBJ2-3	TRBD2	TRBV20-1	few	TGCAGTGCTAGAGTAACTAGCGGGAGGTCTATAAGCACAGATACGCAGTATTTT	CSARVTSGRSISTDTQYF
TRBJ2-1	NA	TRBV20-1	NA	TGCAGTGCTAGAGACCCGGGACCTCGAGATGAGCAGTTCTTC	CSARDPGPRDEQFF
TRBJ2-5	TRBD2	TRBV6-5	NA	TGTGCCAGCAGTTACCCCCCCCGGAGTAGCGGGAAGGGGGGGACCCAGTACTTC	CASSYPPRSSGKGGTQYF
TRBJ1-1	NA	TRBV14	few	TGTGCCAGCAGCCAAGGAGCCACTGAAGCTTTCTTT	CASSQGATEAFF
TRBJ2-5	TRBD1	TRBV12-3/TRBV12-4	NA	TGTGCCAGCAGCCGGGCAGGGGGTTACCAAGAGACCCAGTACTTC	CASSRAGGYQETQYF
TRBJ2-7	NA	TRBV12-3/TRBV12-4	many	TGTGCCAGCAGTTACCCCTCCAGAGGGATACACGAGCAGTACTTC	CASSYPSRGIHEQYF
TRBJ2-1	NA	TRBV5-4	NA	TGTGCCAGCAGCTTGGTATCTAGCCTGGGTCGCTACAATGAGCAGTCCTTC	CASSLVSSLGRYNEQSF
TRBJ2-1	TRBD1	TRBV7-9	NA	TGTGCCAGCAGCGCCAGGAGCGGTACAGGGGATGAGCAGTTCTTC	CASSARSGTGDEQFF
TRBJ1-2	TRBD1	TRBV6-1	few	TGTGCCAGCAGCCCATCAACCGGGACAGGGTTTGGCTACACCTTC	CASSPSTGTGFGYTF
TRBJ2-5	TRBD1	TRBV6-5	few	TGTGCCAGCAGTTTTTTGACCGGGACAGGGGGCGCCGGGACCCAGTACTTC	CASSFLTGTGGAGTQYF
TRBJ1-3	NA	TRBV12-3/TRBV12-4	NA	TGTGCCAGCAGTACATCACGATTCACCATATATTTT	CASSTSRFTIYF
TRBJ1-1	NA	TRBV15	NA	TGTGCCACCAGCAGAGATCAGCCTGAAGCTTTCTTT	CATSRDQPEAFF
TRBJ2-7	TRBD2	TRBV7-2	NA	TGTGCCAGCAGACTGGGACTAGCGGGATTCTACGAGCAGTACTTC	CASRLGLAGFYEQYF
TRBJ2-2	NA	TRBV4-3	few	TGCGCCAGCAGCCAAGATTACGACAGCACCGGGGAGCTGTTTTTT	CASSQDYDSTGELFF
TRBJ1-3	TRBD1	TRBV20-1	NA	TGCAGTGCCCCCGACAGGGCAGCTGGAAACACCATATATTTT	CSAPDRAAGNTIYF
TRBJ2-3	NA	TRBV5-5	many	TGTGCCAGCAGCTTGATCACTTCTACGGGGGATACGCAGTATTTT	CASSLITSTGDTQYF
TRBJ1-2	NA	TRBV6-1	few	TGTGCCAGCCGGGCAGGGGAGGACTATGGCTACACCTTC	CASRAGEDYGYTF
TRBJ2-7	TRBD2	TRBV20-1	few	TGCAGCGGTGTGGCGGGAGGCTACGAGCAGTACTTC	CSGVAGGYEQYF
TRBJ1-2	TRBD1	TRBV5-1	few	TGCGCCAGCAGCGCAGGGACAGCGGTAGGAACTAACTATGGCTACACCTTC	CASSAGTAVGTNYGYTF
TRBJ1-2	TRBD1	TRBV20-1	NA	TGCAGTGCTAGACCGCAAGGGCGGGACAGGGGGCGGTATGGCTACACCTTC	CSARPQGRDRGRYGYTF
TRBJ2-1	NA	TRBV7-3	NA	TGTGCCAGCAGCTTAGGGGGAGGTGGTAACAATGAGCAGTTCTTC	CASSLGGGGNNEQFF
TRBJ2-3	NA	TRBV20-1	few	TGCAGTGGTGGGAGTACAGATACGCAGTATTTT	CSGGSTDTQYF
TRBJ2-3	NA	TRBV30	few	TGTGCCTGGAGTCCGGTGAGGGGCCTGCAGTATTTT	CAWSPVRGLQYF
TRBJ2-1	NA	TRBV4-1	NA	TGCGCCAGCAGCCAAGGGTATGGGACGGAGTTCTACAATGAGCAGTTCTTC	CASSQGYGTEFYNEQFF
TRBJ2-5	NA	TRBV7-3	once	TGTGCCAGCAGCAAAACAGGAGACCAAGAGACCCAGTACTTC	CASSKTGDQETQYF
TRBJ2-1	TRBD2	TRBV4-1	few	TGCGCCAGCAGCCCCCCCCCGGGGGGGAGCTCCTACAATGAGCAGTTCTTC	CASSPPPGGSSYNEQFF
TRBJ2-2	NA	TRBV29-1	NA	TGCAGCGTTGGCAGTTCGAACACCGGGGAGCTGTTTTTT	CSVGSSNTGELFF
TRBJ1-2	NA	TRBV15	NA	TGTGCCACCAGCAGAGAGTCTACAGGCAACTATGGCTACACCTTC	CATSRESTGNYGYTF
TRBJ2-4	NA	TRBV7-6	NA	TGTGCCAGACCCAAAAACATTCAGTACTTC	CARPKNIQYF
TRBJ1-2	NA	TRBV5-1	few	TGCGCCAGCAAAGGCCTTCCAGGATCTAACTATGGCTACACCTTC	CASKGLPGSNYGYTF
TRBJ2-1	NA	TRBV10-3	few	TGTGCCATCAGTGATATAGGGGCAGACTCGCTCTGGGATGAGCAGTTCTTC	CAISDIGADSLWDEQFF
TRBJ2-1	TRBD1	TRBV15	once	TGTGCCACCAGCAACTATGACAGGGTGTACAATGAGCAGTTCTTC	CATSNYDRVYNEQFF